A selection of T cell receptor beta chains follows, all from one sample in a study of cytomegalovirus exposure and HLA in healthy donors. Sequencing was performed with immunoSEQ multiplex PCR; in TCRdb, only in-frame clones are kept and a portion is missing. The table shows 90,000 to 130,000 clones, with approximately 80% occurring only once. The specimen sequenced was PBMCs. These receptors all come from a woman between 18 and 29 years old in good health and CMV-seropositive. Each CDR3 is given without its conserved first and last residue. Fields, in order: J gene, CDR3 length, V gene, CDR3 protein.

>TRBJ1-2|10|TRBV28
ASSFPGGGYT
>TRBJ2-5|13|TRBV7-9
ASTSGLAGEETQY
>TRBJ2-5|14|TRBV5-4
ASSLDGLAGGLPQY
>TRBJ1-4|13|TRBV14
ASSQLRDRDEKLF
>TRBJ1-1|13|TRBV25-1
ASRKGAGGMTEAF
>TRBJ2-5|14|TRBV28
ASSLVSSGRGETQY
>TRBJ2-7|13|TRBV7-8
ASTVLQGARDEQY
>TRBJ2-1|12|TRBV6-6
ASSETGDYNEQF
>TRBJ1-5|12|TRBV27
ASRPWQGNQPQH
>TRBJ2-1|11|TRBV19
ASSYDETFEQF
>TRBJ1-1|12|TRBV28
ASSLEQGFTEAF
>TRBJ1-2|6|TRBV2
ASGGAH
>TRBJ1-2|12|TRBV5-6
ASSAGTGGYGYT
>TRBJ2-1|12|TRBV28
ASRIQGGDNEQF
>TRBJ1-2|12|TRBV28
ASIPPGQLYGYT
>TRBJ1-5|14|TRBV28
ASSTPGTGATQPQH
>TRBJ1-1|11|TRBV7-3
ASSVVEGTEAF
>TRBJ2-7|14|TRBV2
ASSETRLAGPTQQY
>TRBJ2-3|14|TRBV5-1
ASSLGLAGRRDTQY
>TRBJ2-7|12|TRBV4-1
ASSSSGSLYEQY
>TRBJ1-1|13|TRBV28
ASSPPQGAGREAF